These 7 T cell receptor beta chains were sequenced from one sample in a study of cytomegalovirus exposure and HLA in healthy donors. The PCR was carried out with 60 Vbeta primers and 13 Jbeta primers. This table comes from immunoSEQ multiplex PCR, and its TCRdb copy is limited to in-frame clones, with some not included. The table records some 150,000 clones, roughly 85% of them present only once. Material: PBMCs. The receptor set was obtained from a middle-aged man in good health and CMV-seropositive.

The V and J genes are TRBV13 and TRBJ2-3; 11 bases line up with TRBD2. Trimming cost V 5 bases and J 6 bases; bases outside gene matches: 4. This CDR3 has 14 residues. Germline CDR1 PRHDT, CDR2 FYEKMQ (reference sequence). CDR3 amino acids: CASSLTSGGDTQYF. Here the CDR3 DNA reads TGTGCCAGCAGCCTTACTAGCGGGGGCGATACGCAGTATTTT.

The gene calls are TRBV9 and TRBJ2-1; 9 nucleotides line up with TRBD2. Trimming removed 3 bases from V and 9 bases from J; junction bases left unmatched: 10. The CDR3 has 15 residues. The germline CDR1 and CDR2 sequences are SGDLS and YYNGEE. The DNA for the CDR3 is TGTGCCAGCAGCGCTCCCGGGACTAGCCATGGTGAGCAGTTCTTC. As protein: CASSAPGTSHGEQFF.

The genes are TRBV19 and TRBJ1-5, with D perhaps matching TRBD1 (5 bases). CDR1 and CDR2 (germline): LNHDA, SQIVND (reference sequence). The V and J ends lost 6 bases and 1 base respectively, with 13 bases between them. CDR3 length equals 15 residues. CDR3 nucleotide sequence: TGTGCCAGTAGACTTCAGGGAACCAGCAATCAGCCCCAGCATTTT. This encodes CASRLQGTSNQPQHF.

The chain recombines TRBV11-3 with TRBJ2-1; the D gene is possibly TRBD1 (5 bases). The germline V and J ends were trimmed by 2 bases and 8 bases, with 19 bases remaining between them. CDR1 and CDR2 from the germline V gene are SGHNT and YENEEA. This CDR3 is built from 16 residues. The CDR3 bases are TGTGCCAGCAGCTTATCGGGCGGCTTTAGGGGCGATGAGCAGTTCTTC. This sequence encodes CASSLSGGFRGDEQFF.

This chain links TRBV11-3 with TRBJ2-3; weak D call: TRBD1 (6 bases). The ends were cut back, 5 bases at V and 5 bases at J, with 11 bases in the middle. This CDR3 is built from 13 residues. Germline assignment: CDR1 SGHNT and CDR2 YENEEA. The CDR3: CASSRQTGDTQYF. The CDR3 DNA is TGTGCCAGCAGCAGACAGACAGGAGATACGCAGTATTTT.

The chain recombines TRBV19 with TRBJ1-1, with D unclear. V lost 6 bases and J lost 0, with 14 bases in between. The CDR3 is 15 residues long. CDR1 LNHDA and CDR2 SQIVND come from the germline V gene (reference sequence). The CDR3 nucleotides are TGTGCCAGTAGGACGTCAGCGGTGATGAACACTGAAGCTTTCTTT. Its translation: CASRTSAVMNTEAFF.

The chain couples TRBV2 to TRBJ2-7; 7 bases line up with TRBD1. J gave up 3 bases and V 4 bases, and 9 bases lay outside the gene matches. Germline V gives CDR1 SNHLY, CDR2 FYNNEI. The CDR3 runs to 15 residues. CDR3 in amino acids: CASSVGVDRVYEQYF. Here the CDR3 DNA reads TGTGCCAGCAGTGTCGGGGTAGACAGGGTCTACGAGCAGTACTTC.